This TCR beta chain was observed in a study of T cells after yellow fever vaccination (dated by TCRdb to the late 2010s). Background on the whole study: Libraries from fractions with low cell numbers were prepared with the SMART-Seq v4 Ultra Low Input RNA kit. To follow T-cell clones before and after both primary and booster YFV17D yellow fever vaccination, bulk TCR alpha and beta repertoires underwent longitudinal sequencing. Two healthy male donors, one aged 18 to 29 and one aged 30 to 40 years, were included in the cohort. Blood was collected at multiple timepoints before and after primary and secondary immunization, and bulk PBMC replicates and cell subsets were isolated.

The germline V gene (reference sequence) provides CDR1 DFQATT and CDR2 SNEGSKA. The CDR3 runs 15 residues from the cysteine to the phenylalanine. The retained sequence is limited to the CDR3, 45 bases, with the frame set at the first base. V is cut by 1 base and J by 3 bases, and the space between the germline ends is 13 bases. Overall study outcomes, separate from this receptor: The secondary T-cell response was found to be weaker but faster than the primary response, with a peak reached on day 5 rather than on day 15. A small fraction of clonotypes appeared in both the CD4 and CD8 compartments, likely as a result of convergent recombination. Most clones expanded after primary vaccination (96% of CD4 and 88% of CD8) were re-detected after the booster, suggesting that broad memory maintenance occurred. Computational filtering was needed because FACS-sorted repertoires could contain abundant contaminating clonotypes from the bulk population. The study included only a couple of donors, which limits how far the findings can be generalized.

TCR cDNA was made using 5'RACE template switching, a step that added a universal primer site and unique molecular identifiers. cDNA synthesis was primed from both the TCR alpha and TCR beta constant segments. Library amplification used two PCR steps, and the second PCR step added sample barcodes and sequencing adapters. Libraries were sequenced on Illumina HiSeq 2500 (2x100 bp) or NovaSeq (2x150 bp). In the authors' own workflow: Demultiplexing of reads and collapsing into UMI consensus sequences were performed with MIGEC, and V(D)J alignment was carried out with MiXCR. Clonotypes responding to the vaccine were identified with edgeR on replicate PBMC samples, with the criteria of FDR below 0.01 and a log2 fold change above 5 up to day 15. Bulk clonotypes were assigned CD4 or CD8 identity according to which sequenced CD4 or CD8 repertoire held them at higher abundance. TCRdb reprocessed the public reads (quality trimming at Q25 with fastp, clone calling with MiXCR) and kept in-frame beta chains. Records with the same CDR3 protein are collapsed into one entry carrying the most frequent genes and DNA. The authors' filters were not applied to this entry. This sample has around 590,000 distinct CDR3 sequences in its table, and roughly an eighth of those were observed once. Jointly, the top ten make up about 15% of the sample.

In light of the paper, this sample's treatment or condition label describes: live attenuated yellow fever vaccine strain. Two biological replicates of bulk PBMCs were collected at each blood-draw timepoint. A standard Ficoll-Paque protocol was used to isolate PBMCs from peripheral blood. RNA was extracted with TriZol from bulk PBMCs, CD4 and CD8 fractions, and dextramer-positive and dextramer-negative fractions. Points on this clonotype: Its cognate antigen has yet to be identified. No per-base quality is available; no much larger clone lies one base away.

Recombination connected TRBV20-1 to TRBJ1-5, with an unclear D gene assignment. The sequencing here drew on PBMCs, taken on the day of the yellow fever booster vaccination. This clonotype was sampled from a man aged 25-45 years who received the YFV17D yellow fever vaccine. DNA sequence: TGCAGTGCTAGAGGGGCAGGCAACTCCAATCAGCCCCAGCATTTT. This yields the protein CSARGAGNSNQPQHF.